Each of the 21 T cell receptor beta chains below was sequenced from the same sample in a study of T cell clones after liver transplantation (dated by TCRdb to between 2018 and 2020). Receptors were amplified or captured by the immunoSEQ multiplex PCR assay. In TCRdb, the immuneACCESS table is reduced to in-frame sequences with V and J assigned. These tables do not hold every clone; where another copy was compared, an unresolved V gene accounts for under half, and the others remain unexplained. In all, the sample holds approximately 100,000 clones, and about 81% of those were seen once. Around 0.94% of the sample goes to the ten largest clones. The sample's time point label, in plain terms: pre-transplant. Specimen: CD4+ T cells from blood, collected before liver transplant. All receptors derive from a human donor who received a liver transplant.

The rearrangement joins TRBV4-1 to TRBJ1-1; D possibly corresponds to TRBD1 (5 bases). V gave up 1 base and J gave up 3 bases, with 15 bases separating them. This CDR3 comprises 16 residues. Germline CDR1 is MGHRA and CDR2 is YSYEKL. This CDR3 reads CASSQGRTTGHTEAFF. The CDR3 DNA follows: TGCGCCAGCAGCCAAGGCCGAACCACGGGGCACACTGAAGCTTTCTTT.

This clone was seen repeatedly, ten times or more. This rearrangement joins TRBV30 to TRBJ2-1, with 14 bases fitting TRBD2. Germline CDR1 GTSNPN, CDR2 SVGIG (reference sequence). This CDR3 is built from 15 residues. The V segment lost 7 bases and the J segment 6 bases; nucleotides outside the gene matches: 8. The CDR3 sequence is CASTGTSGSGNEQFF. In nucleotides, the CDR3 is TGTGCCTCTACCGGGACTAGCGGGAGTGGCAATGAGCAGTTCTTC.

The chain recombines TRBV30 with TRBJ2-7; either TRBD1 or TRBD2 may fit D (6 bases each). This CDR3 region has 14 residues. CDR1 and CDR2 from the germline V gene are GTSNPN and SVGIG (reference sequence). Trimming took 0 bases from V and 6 from J, leaving 15 bases between them. The CDR3 sequence: CAWSVWGAGREQYF. The CDR3 DNA reads TGTGCCTGGAGTGTATGGGGGGCAGGACGCGAGCAGTACTTC.

The sample holds one count of this clone. The genes are TRBV2 and TRBJ1-2, with 7 bases that match TRBD1. The germline V gene has CDR1 SNHLY and CDR2 FYNNEI. This CDR3 contains 14 residues. V lost 6 bases and J lost 5; bases outside the gene matches: 9. The CDR3 DNA sequence: TGTGCCAGCAGAGCTGGGTCAGGGGGATATGGCTACACCTTC. Translation: CASRAGSGGYGYTF.

V is TRBV7-9 and J is TRBJ2-2, with D possibly being TRBD1 or TRBD2 (6 bases each). Trimming removed 5 bases from V and 4 bases from J, with 17 bases in between. Looked up from germline, CDR1 is SEHNR and CDR2 is FQNEAQ (reference sequence). This CDR3 contains 16 residues. CDR3: CASSPPGALSTGELFF. CDR3 nucleotides: TGTGCCAGCAGCCCCCCGGGGGCGTTGAGCACCGGGGAGCTGTTTTTT.

The chain recombines TRBV7-8 with TRBJ1-2; the match to TRBD1 covers 8 bases. The CDR3 is made up of 12 amino acids. Germline CDR1 and CDR2: SGHVS and FQNEAQ. The V and J ends lost 3 bases and 8 bases, in that order; junction bases with no gene match: 2. The CDR3 region has the DNA TGTGCCAGCAGCTTGGACAGGGAAGGCTACACCTTC. Protein sequence: CASSLDREGYTF. Full variable domain (rest looked up from reference TRBV7-8 and TRBJ1-2): GAGVSQSPRYKVAKRGQDVALRCDPISGHVSLFWYQQALGQGPEFLTYFQNEAQLDKSGLPSDRFFAERPEGSVSTLKIQRTQQEDSAVYLCASSLDREGYTFGSGTRLTVV.

The rearrangement joins TRBV5-1 to TRBJ2-7; D gene ambiguous. With 2 bases removed from V and 2 bases from J, the gap between germline ends came to 8 bases. The CDR3 loop spans 13 amino acids. Germline V CDR1 and CDR2: SGHRS, YFSETQ. Here the CDR3 DNA reads TGCGCCAGCAGCTTTTCCCCAGCCTACGAGCAGTACTTC. Encoded protein: CASSFSPAYEQYF.

The rearrangement joins TRBV4-1 to TRBJ2-1; D is undetermined. Per germline, CDR1 MGHRA and CDR2 YSYEKL. The CDR3 is 16 residues long. The V end lost 1 base, the J end lost 2 bases, and 12 bases lay between the germline ends. The CDR3 loop reads CASSQVDLVTYNEQFF. The CDR3 nucleotides read TGCGCCAGCAGCCAAGTGGATTTAGTGACCTACAATGAGCAGTTCTTC.

This clone has just one count. The chain links TRBV6-1 to TRBJ2-2; D gene uncertain. Trimming pared 4 bases from V and 2 bases from J, leaving 14 bases between. Germline CDR1 is MNHNS and CDR2 is SASEGT. The CDR3 loop spans 16 amino acids. CDR3 DNA sequence: TGTGCCAGCAGTGTCTGGGCGGACCTCAACACCGGGGAGCTGTTTTTT. Amino acid sequence: CASSVWADLNTGELFF.

V and J are TRBV18 and TRBJ2-5; D is ambiguous. Per germline, CDR1 KGHSH and CDR2 LQKENI. With 3 bases removed from V and 7 bases from J, the gap between germline ends came to 18 bases. The CDR3 contains 15 residues. The CDR3: CASSPSSGGVRTQYF. In DNA form, the CDR3 reads TGTGCCAGCTCACCCTCGTCGGGTGGCGTAAGGACCCAGTACTTC.

The count of this clone is one. This rearrangement joins TRBV4-2 to TRBJ2-7; 7 nucleotides line up with TRBD1. This CDR3 contains 17 residues. Germline CDR1 reads LGHNA; CDR2 reads YNFKEQ. The trim removed 6 bases at V and 6 bases at J, leaving 20 bases unmatched. The CDR3 bases are TGTGCCAGCAGTCGTGCCTCACTCGGACAGGCCGGCGGCGAGCAGTACTTC. Translating it yields CASSRASLGQAGGEQYF.

V and J are TRBV4-1 and TRBJ2-7; 10 nucleotides match TRBD2. CDR3 length: 16 amino acids. V shed 5 bases, J shed 2 bases, and the junction held 9 bases outside the gene matches. Germline loops: CDR1 MGHRA, CDR2 YSYEKL. The CDR3: CASSEGRTSGTYEQYF. The CDR3 nucleotides are TGCGCCAGCAGCGAAGGCCGGACTAGCGGTACCTACGAGCAGTACTTC.

The CDR3 sequence is CASSLASTSGGDTQYF. The DNA for the CDR3 is TGTGCCAGCAGCTTAGCCTCGACTAGCGGGGGAGATACGCAGTATTTT. The gene calls are TRBV7-6 and TRBJ2-3, with 12 bases aligning to TRBD2. The germline V gene encodes CDR1 SGHVS and CDR2 FNYEAQ. Unmatched junction bases numbered 3, after V lost 0 bases and J lost 5 bases. The CDR3 covers 16 residues.

This clone came up once. The chain joins TRBV27 to TRBJ2-7, with 7 bases lining up with TRBD1. Germline V gene data show CDR1 as MNHEY and CDR2 as SMNVEV (reference sequence). J was trimmed by 2 bases and V by 5 bases; bases with no gene match: 9. The CDR3 spans 15 residues. The CDR3 spells CASSPGGSLTYEQYF. DNA of the CDR3: TGTGCCAGCAGTCCAGGGGGTTCTCTGACCTACGAGCAGTACTTC.

J is TRBJ2-2 and V is TRBV7-9, with a tentative D call TRBD2 (6 bases). Between the trimmed V and J ends, which lost 5 bases and 3 bases, there was a span of 10 bases. CDR3 length equals 14 residues. Germline CDR1 reads SEHNR; CDR2 reads FQNEAQ (reference sequence). In nucleotides, the CDR3 is TGTGCCAGCAGCCGGGGACTCGACACCGGGGAGCTGTTTTTT. It codes for CASSRGLDTGELFF.

In this sample, this clone turned up once. The rearrangement uses TRBV7-2 and TRBJ1-1; 11 positions match TRBD1. J lost 14 bases, V lost 5 bases, and 7 bases had no gene match. This CDR3 has 12 amino acids. The germline CDR1 and CDR2 sequences are SGHTA and FQGNSA. The CDR3 reads CASSRDRGERFF. The CDR3, as DNA: TGTGCCAGCAGCCGGGACAGGGGGGAGAGGTTCTTT.

CDR3 loop: CASSPEQNYGYTF. CDR3 DNA: TGTGCCAGCTCACCAGAACAAAACTATGGCTACACCTTC. This sequence joins TRBV18 and TRBJ1-2; D gene unclear. Trimming left V 2 bases short and J 2 bases short, with 6 bases between. The CDR3 sequence is 13 residues long. Germline V CDR1 and CDR2: KGHSH, LQKENI.

The chain carries TRBV15 and TRBJ1-2; D gene unclear. This CDR3 region has 12 residues. V lost 4 bases and J lost 1, with 4 bases in between. CDR1 LNHNV and CDR2 YYDKDF come from the germline V gene (reference sequence). Here the CDR3 DNA reads TGTGCCACCAGCACCTTTAACTATGGCTACACCTTC. Protein: CATSTFNYGYTF.

The genes are TRBV4-2 and TRBJ1-2; D unresolved. The CDR3 extends over 14 amino acids. Germline V lookup: CDR1 LGHNA, CDR2 YNFKEQ. V was cut by 0 bases and J by 5 bases, with 10 bases left in between. CDR3 loop: CASSQDLFGYGYTF. The DNA of the CDR3 is TGTGCCAGCAGCCAAGATCTGTTTGGGTATGGCTACACCTTC.

This chain links TRBV6-5 with TRBJ1-1, with 12 bases matching TRBD1. This CDR3 contains 15 residues. Germline loops: CDR1 MNHEY, CDR2 SVGAGI. The V and J ends lost 4 bases and 6 bases, in that order; junction bases with no gene match: 6. CDR3 in DNA: TGTGCCAGCAGTTCCCCGGGACAGGGGGCCGCTGAAGCTTTCTTT. This encodes CASSSPGQGAAEAFF.

The chain couples TRBV15 to TRBJ2-3; D is uncertain. Per germline, CDR1 LNHNV and CDR2 YYDKDF (reference sequence). V lost 8 bases to trimming and J lost 3 bases, with 12 bases between them. The length of the CDR3 is 13 residues. The CDR3 here is CATALGGTDTQYF. The CDR3, as DNA: TGTGCCACCGCCCTCGGCGGAACAGATACGCAGTATTTT.